These 20 T cell receptor beta chains came from one sample sequenced in a study of monozygotic twins with inflammatory bowel disease. TCRdb reanalyzed the 5' RACE reads and collapses them to one entry per CDR3 protein, without DNA. The table lists around 410,000 distinct CDR3 sequences. Specimen: blood. These receptors originate from a human donor with ulcerative colitis or Crohn's disease, or a healthy co-twin of an affected twin (not recorded which).

The V call is TRBV7-2, the J call TRBJ2-2. The CDR3 is 15 residues long. Germline-derived CDR1 and CDR2 are SGHTA and FQGNSA. This chain's CDR3 is CASSWAGLRDGELFF. The full variable domain, with the rest looked up from reference TRBV7-2 and TRBJ2-2, is GAGVSQSPSNKVTEKGKDVELRCDPISGHTALYWYRQSLGQGLEFLIYFQGNSAPDKSGLPSDRFSAERTGGSVSTLTIQRTQQEDSAVYLCASSWAGLRDGELFFGEGSRLTVL.

The chain carries TRBV5-1 and TRBJ2-3; TCRdb lists TRBD2, though no DNA is available to test this call. CDR1 is SGHRS, CDR2 YFSETQ, per germline. The CDR3 runs 17 residues. CDR3 in amino acids: CASSLDSRGSRADTQYF.

The J gene is TRBJ2-3, the V gene TRBV20-1; TCRdb returns TRBD1, unconfirmable since there is no DNA. CDR1 and CDR2 (germline): DFQATT, SNEGSKA (reference sequence). This CDR3 contains 13 residues. CDR3 in amino acids: CSARTPVTDRQYF.

The chain employs TRBV11-3 and TRBJ2-2; TCRdb calls TRBD2, which cannot be checked without DNA. Germline CDR1 reads SGHNT; CDR2 reads YENEEA. CDR3 length equals 17 residues. CDR3 loop: CASSFMSGGMNTGELFF.

This rearrangement joins TRBV3-1 to TRBJ1-2; without DNA, the TCRdb call of TRBD1 cannot be checked. Per the germline V gene, CDR1 is LGHDT and CDR2 is YNNKEL (reference sequence). CDR3 length: 15 residues. The CDR3 sequence: CASSQGEGRSYGYTF.

The chain carries TRBV19 and TRBJ1-1. Germline V CDR1 and CDR2: LNHDA, SQIVND (reference sequence). CDR3 size: 16 residues. The CDR3 region is CASSIGGLVMNTEAFF. The variable domain in full, completed from reference TRBV19 and TRBJ1-1, reads DGGITQSPKYLFRKEGQNVTLSCEQNLNHDAMYWYRQDPGQGLRLIYYSQIVNDFQKGDIAEGYSVSREKKESFPLTVTSAQKNPTAFYLCASSIGGLVMNTEAFFGQGTRLTVV.

J is TRBJ1-1 and V is TRBV3-1; the D gene TCRdb calls, TRBD1, cannot be checked with no DNA. Germline V gives CDR1 LGHDT, CDR2 YNNKEL (reference sequence). The CDR3 has 15 amino acids. CDR3 in amino acids: CASSQDWGQAPEAFF.

V gene TRBV16 combines with J gene TRBJ2-1. Per the germline V gene, CDR1 is KGHSY and CDR2 is FQNENV. The CDR3 extends over 11 amino acids. CDR3 in amino acids: CASSPSGKQFF. The entire variable domain, with the rest obtained from reference TRBV16 and TRBJ2-1, is as follows: GEEVAQTPKHLVRGEGQKAKLYCAPIKGHSYVFWYQQVLKNEFKFLISFQNENVFDETGMPKERFSAKCLPNSPCSLEIQATKLEDSAVYFCASSPSGKQFFGPGTRLTVL.

J is TRBJ1-5 and V is TRBV9; TCRdb selects TRBD1, and the lack of DNA leaves this call unchecked. Looked up from germline, CDR1 is SGDLS and CDR2 is YYNGEE. The CDR3 loop spans 15 amino acids. The CDR3 here is CASSVGDRGNQPQHF.

This sequence joins TRBV4-2 and TRBJ2-2; with no DNA, the TCRdb D assignment of TRBD1 cannot be verified. The CDR3 extends over 16 amino acids. Germline-derived CDR1 and CDR2 are LGHNA and YNFKEQ. CDR3 protein: CASSQNAGDRTGELFF.

This chain joins TRBV5-1 and TRBJ1-1. The germline V gene encodes CDR1 SGHRS and CDR2 YFSETQ. CDR3 length equals 16 residues. The CDR3 loop reads CASSLALRRRSSEAFF.

The chain joins TRBV7-2 to TRBJ2-5; there is no DNA to check the TCRdb D call of TRBD1. The CDR3 is 16 residues long. Per the germline V gene, CDR1 is SGHTA and CDR2 is FQGNSA. The CDR3: CASSLRGSGVRETQYF.

The chain employs TRBV3-1 and TRBJ1-6. CDR1 and CDR2 (germline): LGHDT, YNNKEL (reference sequence). This CDR3 has 14 amino acids. The chain's CDR3 is CASSQYNRNSPLHF.

The rearrangement joins TRBV25-1 to TRBJ2-1. Germline values: CDR1 MGHDK, CDR2 SYGVNS. The CDR3 is 15 amino acids. The CDR3 protein is CASSDAQNPYNEQFF.

This chain uses TRBV27 with TRBJ2-7; TCRdb proposes TRBD2, but this gene call is untestable without DNA. This CDR3 is built from 14 residues. Germline lookup yields CDR1 MNHEY and CDR2 SMNVEV (reference sequence). The CDR3 sequence: CASSPSGAPYEQYF.

The rearrangement joins TRBV6-2 or TRBV6-3 to TRBJ1-1; TCRdb gives TRBD1 as the D gene, but with no DNA this cannot be confirmed. CDR3 length: 14 amino acids. Germline loops: CDR1 MNHEY, CDR2 SVGEGT. This CDR3 reads CASSYSPSSTEAFF.

The chain joins TRBV5-5 to TRBJ1-5. Per the germline V gene, CDR1 is SGHKS and CDR2 is YYEKEE (reference sequence). The CDR3 totals 15 residues. The CDR3: CASSLIAHSNQPQHF.

This chain links TRBV2 with TRBJ2-1; TCRdb's D call of TRBD1 is untestable without DNA. This CDR3 contains 14 residues. The germline gives CDR1 SNHLY, CDR2 FYNNEI. CDR3 residues: CASSEDRLRNEQFF. The full variable domain, completed using reference TRBV2 and TRBJ2-1, is EPEVTQTPSHQVTQMGQEVILRCVPISNHLYFYWYRQILGQKVEFLVSFYNNEISEKSEIFDDQFSVERPDGSNFTLKIRSTKLEDSAMYFCASSEDRLRNEQFFGPGTRLTVL.

V is TRBV18 and J is TRBJ1-1; without DNA, the TCRdb call of TRBD1 cannot be checked. CDR1 and CDR2 (germline): KGHSH, LQKENI. This CDR3 has 16 residues. This CDR3 reads CASSPAAGLPNTEAFF.

The chain is built from TRBV5-6 and TRBJ2-1; TCRdb selects TRBD1, and the lack of DNA leaves this call unchecked. The CDR3 spans 15 residues. In germline, CDR1 is SGHDT, CDR2 YYEEEE. The CDR3: CASSLRAWGSNEQFF.